The source of this TCR beta chain is a study of early stage breast cancer tumors (dated by TCRdb to about 2017). Study-wide context: Of the approximately 16 invasive breast tumors, some twelve were found to be estrogen receptor-positive, progesterone receptor-positive and HER2-negative. A total of around 2.7 million templates, representing almost 1,100,000 unique clonotypes, were detected across all samples. The average read coverage per sample was roughly 10-fold. Eight of the 12 ER+/PR+/HER2- tumors were invasive ductal carcinomas, while the other four were invasive lobular carcinomas. Study-wide conclusions, independent of this receptor: Tumors showed 2 to 2.5-fold higher T cell density and higher clonality than adjacent normal breast tissue. Repertoires from blood and normal breast were more alike than repertoires from blood and tumor, and in 14 of 16 patients, comparing each tissue with blood separated tumor from normal. Bulk genomic DNA sequencing of unsorted cells missed chain pairing and functional markers such as CD4, CD8 and FOXP3. Because the cohort was small, analysis by tumor subtype was not possible. Enriched TCRB sequences shared across patients were mostly commonly generated sequences, unlikely to play an important role in the tumor microenvironment.

The study profiled bulk TCR beta-chain repertoires in matched peripheral blood, tumor and adjacent normal breast tissue taken from approximately 15 patients with early-stage breast cancer. Before surgery, roughly 5-11 mL of whole blood was collected into EDTA tubes and then processed within 2 hours. Ficoll-Paque centrifugation in SepMate-50 tubes was used to isolate peripheral blood mononuclear cells. PBMCs were cryopreserved in around 90% FBS with about 10% DMSO in aliquots of 2 to 4 million cells and stored in liquid nitrogen. The Qiagen AllPrep DNA/RNA Mini kit was used for genomic DNA extraction. The germline V gene encodes CDR1 LGHNA and CDR2 YNFKEQ. The CDR3 goes from the cysteine to the phenylalanine over 14 residues. The retained sequence is limited to the CDR3, 42 bases, with the frame set at the first base. V sheds 0 bases and J sheds 8 bases, leaving 10 bases between their ends. Every sample was amplified as two independent genomic DNA replicates, using roughly 0.45 ug for blood and about 1.4 ug for tumor or normal breast. TCRB sequencing of genomic DNA was carried out with the ImmunoSeq Intro kit according to the manufacturer's instructions. Multiplex PCR was run for 31 cycles using proprietary primers and spike-in control sequences for absolute quantification. An 87-bp fragment spanning the CDR3 and flanking V and J genes was sequenced with single-end 150-bp reads. Each lane of an Illumina MiSeq running version 3.0 chemistry carried seven multiplexed samples, with two replicates apiece. Per the original workflow: The vendor's proprietary pipeline processed the raw data and merged both replicates into a single result for each sample. A clonotype was defined as productive rearrangements that share the same V-gene family, CDR3 amino acid sequence and J-gene segment. To compute clonality, the normalized Shannon entropy (Pielou evenness) of TCRB abundances was subtracted from 1. T cell density was estimated by dividing total templates by the number of input cells inferred from the DNA input amount. Recon with default parameters was used to estimate total repertoire diversity and clonality. Clonotypes with over 0.1% abundance in tumor and at least 32-fold higher abundance in tumor than in normal breast were defined as tumor-enriched. TCRdb retrieved this table from immuneACCESS and kept in-frame rearrangements only. Not all clones are present; in checked studies, unresolved V genes account for under half, and no reason is known for the remainder. D and trimming were read from the DNA, whereas the V and J calls and clone size are those reported in that table. The sample table lists just over 70,000 clones, more than 65% of them with a count of one. The top ten clones comprise under 4% of the sample.

In its sample, this clone was seen a few times. Its antigen has not been determined. No per-base quality is available; no much larger clone lies one base away. The clonotype originates from a person between 55 and 69 years old with breast cancer. This chain joins TRBV4-2 to TRBJ2-2, with no D gene named confidently. The sequenced material came from blood. The CDR3 corresponds to CASSQDILRGELFF. The sequenced DNA: TGTGCCAGCAGCCAAGACATTCTCCGGGGGGAGCTGTTTTTT.